This T cell receptor (beta chain) was sequenced in a study of tumor-infiltrating lymphocytes in primary liver carcinoma. The CDR3 extends over 13 amino acids. Germline assignment: CDR1 MDHEN and CDR2 SYDVKM. The germline V and J ends were trimmed by 6 bases and 3 bases, with 12 bases remaining between them. This clonotype was seen a few times. The antigen remains undetermined. A read error may be the cause here, since a much bigger clone is one base away. A primer matching the constant region was used to make TCR beta cDNA from 450 to 500 ng of total RNA. Investigators got TCR beta libraries out of three nested multiplex PCR rounds, done with slightly modified ARM-PCR. TRBV1-TRBV30 forward primers and a C-beta reverse primer were used in the first two PCR rounds, which each ran for 9 to 10 cycles. TCRdb passed the multiplex PCR reads through MiXCR, listing each CDR3 protein once. The sample consists of 90,000 to 150,000 distinct CDR3 sequences, around 60% of them appearing once.

It was from roughly 20-30 mg of unsorted bulk tissue that RNA and DNA were co-extracted. Those sampled were patients whose primary liver carcinoma was treated by surgical resection. Study-wide findings and caveats: Among the pair types, tumor region pairs showed more overlap than tumor-adjacent and tumor-blood pairs. Appearing in all five tumor regions was true of only about 8-25% of top clones. Blood trailed tumors significantly in top-250-clone fraction (p = 0.039).

Input material: liver tumor tissue from sampling region 1. The subset was: tumor region T1, superior pole. The genes are TRBV28 and TRBJ2-7; tentatively, D is TRBD2 (5 bases). The clonotype was recovered from a woman in her fifties or sixties with primary liver carcinoma and hepatitis B virus infection. CDR3 coding DNA: TGTGCCAGCAGGGCGTCACTAGTCTACGAGCAGTACTTC. This encodes CASRASLVYEQYF.